The 5 T cell receptor beta chains presented below share a single source sample, sequenced in a study of blood T cell repertoires in COVID-19. Sequenced by immunoSEQ multiplex PCR; TCRdb stores in-frame clones only, minus some. The table lists 180,000 or so clones, roughly 79% of them singletons. The sequencing sample was made of peripheral blood. The receptors were sampled from a woman aged 40 to 50 with COVID-19, enrolled during active disease.

There are a few counts of this clone. Other DNA sequences from this sample encode an identical CDR3 as well. For the CDR3, the DNA is TGTGCCAGCAGTCAGGACAGGGGGCGTACCGGGGAGCTGTTTTTT. Translation: CASSQDRGRTGELFF. This chain uses TRBV7-9 with TRBJ2-2; TRBD1 aligns across 11 bases. The trim removed 6 bases at V and 5 bases at J, leaving 5 bases unmatched. This CDR3 comprises 15 residues. Germline-derived CDR1 and CDR2 are SEHNR and FQNEAQ (reference sequence).

This clone showed up just a few times. The chain employs TRBV9 and TRBJ2-2; perhaps TRBD2 as D (6 bases). This CDR3 region has 15 residues. Germline CDR1 is SGDLS and CDR2 is YYNGEE. The ends were cut back, 2 bases at V and 5 bases at J, with 13 bases in the middle. The CDR3 region has the DNA TGTGCCAGCAGCGTGACCGAGGGGAGGACCGGGGAGCTGTTTTTT. This gives the protein CASSVTEGRTGELFF.

The genes are TRBV19 and TRBJ2-3; possibly TRBD1 for D (6 bases). Germline V gene lookup returns CDR1 LNHDA and CDR2 SQIVND (reference sequence). The CDR3 is made up of 15 amino acids. Trimming stripped 1 base from V and 0 bases from J, with 8 bases between. CDR3 DNA: TGTGCCAGTAGTATAGCCGACAGGAGCACAGATACGCAGTATTTT. It translates to CASSIADRSTDTQYF. Variable domain in full (rest from reference TRBV19 and TRBJ2-3): DGGITQSPKYLFRKEGQNVTLSCEQNLNHDAMYWYRQDPGQGLRLIYYSQIVNDFQKGDIAEGYSVSREKKESFPLTVTSAQKNPTAFYLCASSIADRSTDTQYFGPGTRLTVL.

This clone was counted a single time. The V gene is TRBV7-3, the J gene TRBJ2-1, with D tentatively TRBD2 (7 bases). V gave up 5 bases and J gave up 4 bases, with 18 bases separating them. This CDR3 is built from 16 residues. Germline-derived CDR1 and CDR2 are SGHTA and FQGTGA. For the CDR3, the DNA is TGTGCCAGCAGCGCCGGCGGCGGGGGCCATTACAATGAGCAGTTCTTC. It specifies CASSAGGGGHYNEQFF.

This clone appeared a few times. The rearrangement joins TRBV24-1 to TRBJ2-2; a possible D gene is TRBD2 (5 bases). V was trimmed by 6 bases and J by 2 bases, leaving 9 bases between them. The CDR3 runs 14 residues. Germline CDR1 reads KGHDR; CDR2 reads SFDVKD. This chain's CDR3 is CATSSTGNTGELFF. The DNA for the CDR3 is TGTGCCACCAGTTCGACGGGAAACACCGGGGAGCTGTTTTTT.